This TCR beta chain was identified during a study of OX40 agonist ivuxolimab in advanced cancers. About the investigation overall: Ivuxolimab was a fully human IgG2 agonistic monoclonal antibody targeting the costimulatory receptor OX40 (CD134). Partial responses occurred in three dose-escalation patients: two with cutaneous melanoma and one with hepatocellular carcinoma. The purpose of peripheral TCRbeta sequencing was to test whether ivuxolimab changed TCR sequence diversity and led to clonal T-cell expansion. Among the 52 dose-escalation patients, about 20 had hepatocellular carcinoma, 15 melanoma, 9 renal cell carcinoma and 9 head and neck cancer. Intravenous ivuxolimab was administered to patients every 2 weeks at six dose levels: 0.01, 0.1, 0.3, 1.5, 3 and 10 mg/kg. The paper covers the monotherapy dose-escalation part of the phase I ivuxolimab trial, which included N ≈ 57 patients. In the dose-escalation cohort, roughly four fifths of patients were male, and the mean age was approximately 60 years, with a range of roughly 20 to 85. Prior anti-PD-1, anti-PD-L1 or anti-CTLA-4 therapy was permitted, and 40% to 50% of dose-escalation patients had received checkpoint inhibitors. Overall results and qualifications from the work: Low levels of normalized T-cell clonal expansion were also seen in some nonresponding patients. At doses of 0.1 to 3.0 mg/kg, clonal expansion of both CD4+ and CD8+ blood T cells was observed from baseline to week 6. In the 0.1-3.0 mg/kg groups, partial responders were among the patients with the lowest normalized peripheral clonal expansion, particularly in CD8+ T cells. Antigen specificity was not determined for the clonally expanded peripheral T cells. After ivuxolimab, CD8+ T cells had more expanded clones than CD4+ T cells on average.

Comment on this clone: This clone's antigen is unknown. Base qualities are not at hand, and no much larger clone is one base apart.

Via the germline V gene (reference sequence), CDR1 is SEHNR and CDR2 FQNEAQ. The V end loses 5 bases and the J end loses 6 bases, and a stretch of 17 bases separates them. Spanning cysteine to phenylalanine, the CDR3 consists of 15 amino acids. Only the CDR3 portion is preserved as DNA: 45 bases, with reading frame beginning at the first base. For sequencing of the TCRbeta CDR3 region, genomic DNA was extracted from the sorted cells. The immunoSEQ Assay was used for sequencing of TCRbeta CDR3 regions. TCRdb took this table from immuneACCESS and kept in-frame rearrangements with V and J called. Such tables lack part of the clones; where checked against another copy, unresolved V genes explain under half of the gap, and the rest is unexplained. In this sample the table shows about 13,000 clones, more than 70% of which occur a single time. Clones ranked in the top ten supply 30% to 45% of the sample.

The trial excluded patients who had a history of autoimmune disease or who were on systemic immunosuppression. Peripheral blood for TCR sequencing was collected from all dose cohorts at baseline, on cycle 4 day 1, and on cycle 7 day 1. The samples were drawn from a first-in-human, open-label, multicenter phase I dose-escalation trial of ivuxolimab. Adults with locally advanced or metastatic melanoma, renal cell, hepatocellular, or head and neck squamous cell carcinoma were enrolled in the trial. Before TCR sequencing, CD4+ T cells and CD8+ T cells from peripheral blood were sorted into separate populations.

The receptor was isolated from an adult with an advanced solid tumor such as melanoma, head and neck, liver or kidney cancer. The chain is made from TRBV7-9 and TRBJ2-1; 5 matching bases give a weak D call of TRBD2. The source was CD4+ or CD8+ T cells sorted from blood, collected in a trial of the OX40 agonist ivuxolimab. The CDR3 reads CASSQADFLPNEQFF. The sequence in DNA is TGTGCCAGCAGCCAAGCGGACTTCCTCCCCAATGAGCAGTTCTTC. The full variable domain, with segments outside the CDR3 supplied by the reference TRBV7-9 and TRBJ2-1 proteins, appears as DTGVSQNPRHKITKRGQNVTFRCDPISEHNRLYWYRQTLGQGPEFLTYFQNEAQLEKSRLLSDRFSAERPKGSFSTLEIQRTEQGDSAMYLCASSQADFLPNEQFFGPGTRLTVL.